This is a list of T cell receptor beta chains from one sample in a study of blood T cells in healthy people across ages. Using its own MiXCR run on the 5' RACE reads, TCRdb lists one record per CDR3 protein. This sample has 650,000 to 1,000,000 distinct CDR3 sequences; around 36% occur once, and the top ten carry 10% to 15%. The sample comprised blood. These TCRs come from a man younger than 30 in good health. Each CDR3 is given with its conserved first and last residue. D genes are given only for firm matches. Expanded clones are given a class, and other clones once, few, many or no size at all.

clone_size	d_call	v_call	j_call	cdr3_nt	cdr3_aa
few	NA	TRBV20-1	TRBJ2-3	TGCAGTGCTAGATTGTGGGACCGAGAAAACACAGATACGCAGTATTTT	CSARLWDRENTDTQYF
NA	NA	TRBV7-9	TRBJ2-5	TGTGCCAGCAGCTTGGGGGGCGCCCACAATGAGCAGTACTTC	CASSLGGAHNEQYF
NA	NA	TRBV20-1	TRBJ2-1	TGCAGTGCTAGGGGGGTGGACAGAAGCTCCTACGAGCAGTTCTTC	CSARGVDRSSYEQFF
NA	NA	TRBV12-3/TRBV12-4	TRBJ1-2	TGTGCCAGCAGTTTAGGGACAGCGCTCTATGGCTACACCTTC	CASSLGTALYGYTF
many	NA	TRBV2	TRBJ2-5	TGTGCCAGCAGTGAAGGGGAGAGGGGAGGAACAGGTCTGGAGACCCAGTACTTC	CASSEGERGGTGLETQYF
NA	NA	TRBV10-3	TRBJ2-7	TGTGCCATCAGTGGTGGCAGGAGACCCTCCGAGCAGTACTTC	CAISGGRRPSEQYF
NA	NA	TRBV5-1	TRBJ1-1	TGCGCCAGCAGCTTGAACAGTATGAACACTGAAGCTTTCTTT	CASSLNSMNTEAFF
NA	NA	TRBV7-3	TRBJ2-1	TGTGCCAGCAGCGTAGTCTCCATGGGCGAGCAGTTCTTC	CASSVVSMGEQFF
many	TRBD2	TRBV20-1	TRBJ2-3	TGCAGTGCTAGAGATAGCGGGCTTAACACAGATACGCAGTATTTT	CSARDSGLNTDTQYF
NA	NA	TRBV18	TRBJ1-4	TGTGCCAGCTCACCACCGTCGAGAGCAACTAATGAAAAGCTGTTTTTT	CASSPPSRATNEKLFF
few	NA	TRBV7-2	TRBJ2-5	TGTGCCAGCAGCTTAGAATTGGCCCAGTACTTC	CASSLELAQYF
NA	NA	TRBV14	TRBJ2-7	TGTGCCAGCAGCCAACAACAGGGAAAACGATACGAGCAGTACTTC	CASSQQQGKRYEQYF
NA	NA	TRBV3-1	TRBJ2-5	TGTGCCAGCAGCCTACGACAGGAGCGACAAGAGACCCAGTACTTC	CASSLRQERQETQYF
NA	NA	TRBV6-5	TRBJ2-1	TGTGCCAGCAGGAGGACAGAGGTAGGGTACAATGAGCAGTTCTTC	CASRRTEVGYNEQFF
once	NA	TRBV5-5	TRBJ1-6	TGTGCCAGCCTCCGGGAGAATAAGTCACCCCTCCACTTT	CASLRENKSPLHF
once	NA	TRBV7-9	TRBJ2-3	TGTGCCAGCAGCTTAGGGGGGTTCGCAGATACGCAGAATTTT	CASSLGGFADTQNF
NA	NA	TRBV6-5	TRBJ1-1	TGTGCCAGCAAGAAACAGGGAATGAACACTGAAGCTTTCTTT	CASKKQGMNTEAFF
many	TRBD1	TRBV12-3/TRBV12-4	TRBJ1-2	TGTGCCAGCAGTACGACAGGGGGAGATGGCTACACCTTC	CASSTTGGDGYTF
NA	NA	TRBV21-1	TRBJ1-4	TGTGCCAGCAGCAAAATAAGGGGGCAGTGGAATGAAAAACTGTTTTTT	CASSKIRGQWNEKLFF
many	TRBD1	TRBV5-1	TRBJ2-3	TGCGCCAGCAGCTTGTCAGGGGGCTCAGATACGCAGTATTTT	CASSLSGGSDTQYF
few	NA	TRBV20-1	TRBJ2-3	TGCAGTGCGGAAGAGACCTTAAGAGGGGGCACAGATACGCAGTATTTT	CSAEETLRGGTDTQYF
NA	NA	TRBV28	TRBJ2-5	TGTGCCAGCAGTCTGGGAGGCAGAGAGGCCCAGTACTTC	CASSLGGREAQYF
NA	NA	TRBV9	TRBJ1-6	TGTGCCAGCAGCCCACACCCTCGGGACGGAAATTCACCCCTCCACTTT	CASSPHPRDGNSPLHF
NA	NA	TRBV12-3/TRBV12-4	TRBJ2-3	TGTGCCAGCAGTCCCCACCGGGGGGCGGACGGGACTGATACGCAGTATTTT	CASSPHRGADGTDTQYF
NA	NA	TRBV7-9	TRBJ2-1	TGTGCCAGCAGCTTAGCGGAGGCGGGGCCTTTGGGGAATGAGCAGTTCTTC	CASSLAEAGPLGNEQFF
NA	TRBD2	TRBV20-1	TRBJ2-1	TGCAGTGCGACTAGCGACCTGTACAATGAGCAGTTCTTC	CSATSDLYNEQFF
NA	NA	TRBV11-1	TRBJ2-1	TGTGCCAGCAGATCCTCGGGACTCAGCTCCTACAATGAGCAGTTCTTC	CASRSSGLSSYNEQFF
NA	NA	TRBV5-1	TRBJ2-1	TGCGCCAGCAGCTTGGCCCAGATTCAGGGGACACGAGAGCAGTTCTTC	CASSLAQIQGTREQFF
NA	TRBD1	TRBV5-1	TRBJ1-1	TGCGCCAGCAACGCTCCGGGACAGGGTACTGAAGCTTTCTTT	CASNAPGQGTEAFF
NA	NA	TRBV12-3/TRBV12-4	TRBJ2-2	TGTGCCAGCAGTTTATCCTTCCGAGGCGGGGAGCTGTTTTTT	CASSLSFRGGELFF
NA	NA	TRBV12-3/TRBV12-4	TRBJ2-7	TGCGCCAGCTTCCCCGGATGGGGTAGCGGCGAGCAGTACTTC	CASFPGWGSGEQYF
many	TRBD2	TRBV5-1	TRBJ2-1	TGCGCCAGCAGCCCTTTCGCTAGCGGGCCTATCCCCTACAATGAGCAGTTCTTC	CASSPFASGPIPYNEQFF
many	NA	TRBV15	TRBJ2-3	TGTGCCACCAGCCCGGGGCGGATCACAGATACGCAGTATTTT	CATSPGRITDTQYF
NA	NA	TRBV20-1	TRBJ1-1	TGCAGCTCAGGGGACCAGAACACTGAAGCTTTCTTT	CSSGDQNTEAFF
few	TRBD1	TRBV5-1	TRBJ2-1	TGCGCCAGCAGCCAACGGACAGGGGCGTCAAACAATGAGCAGTTCTTC	CASSQRTGASNNEQFF
NA	NA	TRBV5-1	TRBJ1-1	TGCGCCAGCAGCTTGGAGGGGGTGGGCACTGAAGCTTTCTTT	CASSLEGVGTEAFF
few	TRBD1	TRBV7-3	TRBJ2-1	TGTGCCAGCAGCTTCGACAGGGGAGCTTACAATGAGCAGTTCTTC	CASSFDRGAYNEQFF
many	TRBD1	TRBV12-3/TRBV12-4	TRBJ1-1	TGTGCCAGCAGTTACCAGGACAGGGACACTGAAGCTTTCTTT	CASSYQDRDTEAFF
few	NA	TRBV2	TRBJ2-1	TGTGCCAGCAGAAAAAACAATGAGCAGTTCTTC	CASRKNNEQFF
NA	NA	TRBV5-6	TRBJ2-7	TGTGCCAGCAGCTTGGTGGCTACCCTCTACGAGCAGTACTTC	CASSLVATLYEQYF
NA	NA	TRBV29-1	TRBJ2-3	TGCAGCGTTGAGGTGGGCCTCGTGGATACGCAGTATTTT	CSVEVGLVDTQYF
NA	TRBD1	TRBV20-1	TRBJ2-7	TGCAGTGCCAGTAGGGGGGGACAGGGCGTAGGCTACGAGCAGTACTTC	CSASRGGQGVGYEQYF
NA	NA	TRBV6-1	TRBJ1-6	TGTGCCAGCAGTCACCGGACAGATGATTCACCCCTCCACTTT	CASSHRTDDSPLHF
NA	TRBD1	TRBV14	TRBJ2-3	TGTGCCAGCAGCCCACGGACAGGCCAGGCGCAGTATTTT	CASSPRTGQAQYF
NA	NA	TRBV27	TRBJ2-3	TGTGCCAGCAGGGCTAGTAGCACAGATACGCAGTATTTT	CASRASSTDTQYF
many	NA	TRBV6-5	TRBJ1-2	TGTGCCAGCACTCCCACGTTGGGGGCGGGTGGCTACACCTTC	CASTPTLGAGGYTF
many	TRBD1	TRBV5-1	TRBJ2-4	TGCGCCAGCAGCTCTCAGGGGGCGTATGGAAACATTCAGTACTTC	CASSSQGAYGNIQYF
NA	NA	TRBV13	TRBJ2-7	TGTGCCAGCAGCTACCAGACAGAGAGCTCCTACGAGCAGTACTTC	CASSYQTESSYEQYF
many	NA	TRBV6-6	TRBJ2-7	TGTGCCAGCAGTTATGGACTACTTTACGAGCAGTACTTC	CASSYGLLYEQYF
NA	NA	TRBV29-1	TRBJ2-1	TGCAGCGTTGAACAACCGGGCTCCTACAATGAGCAGTTCTTC	CSVEQPGSYNEQFF
NA	TRBD1	TRBV7-9	TRBJ1-5	TGTGCCAGCAGCTTAGCGGAGACAGGGGGCAATCAGCCCCAGCATTTT	CASSLAETGGNQPQHF
NA	NA	TRBV7-2	TRBJ2-1	TGTGCCAGCAGACTCACTAGGGTCGATGAGCAGTTCTTC	CASRLTRVDEQFF
NA	NA	TRBV29-1	TRBJ2-7	TGCAGCGTGGGGGGCCGTTACAATGAGCAGTACTTC	CSVGGRYNEQYF
few	TRBD2	TRBV4-1	TRBJ2-1	TGCGCCAGCAGCCAAGGGAACACCGGGACTAGCCCCTATGAGCAGTTCTTC	CASSQGNTGTSPYEQFF